This T cell receptor beta chain was retrieved from a study of blood T cell repertoires in COVID-19. About the study: Researchers got acute and convalescent COVID-19 samples from the United States, Italy and Spain. In each case, the material was cDNA or gDNA derived from T cells, B-cell-depleted T cells, or PBMCs.

Authors' methods: Reference gene primer amplification gave nucleated cell count estimates. Assay: immunoSEQ multiplex PCR; the TCRdb copy retains only in-frame clones and omits some. The V and J calls and the clone size are those of that table, but D and trimming were determined from the DNA. The sample yields 410,000 or so clones, approximately 90% seen once. The CDR3 spans 13 residues. Germline V gives CDR1 LGHDT, CDR2 YNNKEL (reference sequence). V was pared by 0 bases and J by 7 bases, with 4 bases between. Sequencing was performed on peripheral blood. This TCR was sampled from a woman aged 25 to 45 with active or convalescent COVID-19. The chain carries TRBV3-1 (or the pseudogene TRBV3-2) and TRBJ1-6, with unresolved D. The chain's CDR3 is CASSQERNSPLHF. In DNA form, the CDR3 reads TGTGCCAGCAGCCAAGAGAGAAATTCACCCCTCCACTTT.